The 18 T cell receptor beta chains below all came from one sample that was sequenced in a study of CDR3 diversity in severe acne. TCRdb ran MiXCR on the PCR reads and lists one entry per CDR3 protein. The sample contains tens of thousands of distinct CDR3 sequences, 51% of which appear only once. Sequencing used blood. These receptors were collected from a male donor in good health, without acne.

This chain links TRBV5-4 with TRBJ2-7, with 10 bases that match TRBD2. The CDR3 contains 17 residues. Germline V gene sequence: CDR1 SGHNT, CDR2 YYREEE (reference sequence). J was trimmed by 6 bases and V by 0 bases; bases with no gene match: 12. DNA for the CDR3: TGTGCCAGCAGCTTGGCCCTAGCGGGGGCCGAAGGGGGCGAGCAGTACTTC. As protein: CASSLALAGAEGGEQYF.

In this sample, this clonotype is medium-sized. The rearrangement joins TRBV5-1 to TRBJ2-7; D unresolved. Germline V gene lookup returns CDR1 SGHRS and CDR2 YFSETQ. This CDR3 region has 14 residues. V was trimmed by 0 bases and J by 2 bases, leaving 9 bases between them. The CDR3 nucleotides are TGCGCCAGCAGCTTGGATGGCAAGCCCTACGAGCAGTACTTC. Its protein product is CASSLDGKPYEQYF. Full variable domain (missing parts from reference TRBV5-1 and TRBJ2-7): KAGVTQTPRYLIKTRGQQVTLSCSPISGHRSVSWYQQTPGQGLQFLFEYFSETQRNKGNFPGRFSGRQFSNSRSEMNVSTLELGDSALYLCASSLDGKPYEQYFGPGTRLTVT.

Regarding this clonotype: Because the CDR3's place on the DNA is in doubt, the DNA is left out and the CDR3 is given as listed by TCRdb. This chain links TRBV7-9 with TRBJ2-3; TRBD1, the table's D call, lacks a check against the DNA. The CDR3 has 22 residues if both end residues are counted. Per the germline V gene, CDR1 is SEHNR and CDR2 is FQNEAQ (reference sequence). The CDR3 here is CASSFYICSARGAVRSTDTQYF.

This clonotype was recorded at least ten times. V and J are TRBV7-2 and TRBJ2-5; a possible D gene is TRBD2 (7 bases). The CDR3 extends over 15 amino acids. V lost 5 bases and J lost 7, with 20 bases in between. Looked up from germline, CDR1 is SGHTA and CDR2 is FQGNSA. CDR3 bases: TGTGCCAGCAGCCTGGGGGGGGCATCGGCCCCGACCCAGTACTTC. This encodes CASSLGGASAPTQYF.

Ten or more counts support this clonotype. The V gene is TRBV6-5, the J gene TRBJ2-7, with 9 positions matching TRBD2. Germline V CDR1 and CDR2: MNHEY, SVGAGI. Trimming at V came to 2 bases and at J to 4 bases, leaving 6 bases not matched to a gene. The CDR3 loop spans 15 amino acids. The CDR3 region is CASSYGLAGTYEQYF. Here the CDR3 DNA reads TGTGCCAGCAGTTACGGGCTAGCGGGAACATACGAGCAGTACTTC.

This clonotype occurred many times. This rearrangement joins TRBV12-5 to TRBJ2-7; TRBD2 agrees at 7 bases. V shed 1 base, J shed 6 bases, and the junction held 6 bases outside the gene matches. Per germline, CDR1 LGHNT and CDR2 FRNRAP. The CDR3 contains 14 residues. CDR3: CASGLEGREREQYF. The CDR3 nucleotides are TGTGCTAGTGGTTTGGAGGGGCGGGAGCGCGAGCAGTACTTC.

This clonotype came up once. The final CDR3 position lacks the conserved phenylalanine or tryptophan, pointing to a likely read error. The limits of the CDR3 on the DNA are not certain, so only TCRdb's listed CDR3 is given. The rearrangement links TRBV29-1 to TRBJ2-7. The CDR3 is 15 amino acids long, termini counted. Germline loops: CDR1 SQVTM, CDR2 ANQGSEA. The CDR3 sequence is CFYPRGRLLSYVRYS.

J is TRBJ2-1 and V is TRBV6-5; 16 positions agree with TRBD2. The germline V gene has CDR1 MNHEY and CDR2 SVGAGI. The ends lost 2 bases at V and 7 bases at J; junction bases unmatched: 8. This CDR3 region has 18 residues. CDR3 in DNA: TGTGCCAGCAGTTACGGGGTGGGACTAGCGGGGGGGCGGAATGAGCAGTTCTTC. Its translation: CASSYGVGLAGGRNEQFF.

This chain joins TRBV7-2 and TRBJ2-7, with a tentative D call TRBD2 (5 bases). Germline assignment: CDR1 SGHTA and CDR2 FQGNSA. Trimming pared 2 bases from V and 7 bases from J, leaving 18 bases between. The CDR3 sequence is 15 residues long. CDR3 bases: TGTGCCAGCAGCTTACCCCCGGGGAGCCGGGGAGAGCAGTACTTC. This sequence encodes CASSLPPGSRGEQYF. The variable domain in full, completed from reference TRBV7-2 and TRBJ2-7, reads GAGVSQSPSNKVTEKGKDVELRCDPISGHTALYWYRQSLGQGLEFLIYFQGNSAPDKSGLPSDRFSAERTGGSVSTLTIQRTQQEDSAVYLCASSLPPGSRGEQYFGPGTRLTVT.

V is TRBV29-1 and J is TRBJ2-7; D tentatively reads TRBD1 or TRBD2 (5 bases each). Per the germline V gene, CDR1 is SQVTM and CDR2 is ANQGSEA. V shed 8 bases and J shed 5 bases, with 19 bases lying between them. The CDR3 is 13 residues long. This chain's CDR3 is CSLDGRETNEQYF. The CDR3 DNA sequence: TGCAGCTTGGACGGCAGGGAGACAAACGAGCAGTACTTC.

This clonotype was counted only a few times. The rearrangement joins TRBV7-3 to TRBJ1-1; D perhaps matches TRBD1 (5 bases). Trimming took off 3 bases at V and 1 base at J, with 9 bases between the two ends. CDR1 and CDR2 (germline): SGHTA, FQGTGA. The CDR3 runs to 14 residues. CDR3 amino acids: CASSLGGSNTEAFF. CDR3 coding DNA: TGTGCCAGCAGCTTGGGGGGATCGAACACTGAAGCTTTCTTT.

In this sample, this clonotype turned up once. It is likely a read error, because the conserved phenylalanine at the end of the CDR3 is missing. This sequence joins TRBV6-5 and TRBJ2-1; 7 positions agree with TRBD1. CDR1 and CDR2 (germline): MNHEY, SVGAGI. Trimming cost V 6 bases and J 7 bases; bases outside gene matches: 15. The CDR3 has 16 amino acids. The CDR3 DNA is TGTGCCAGCAGGAGCAAATTAGGACAGGCCATAAATGAGCAGTTCCTC. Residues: CASRSKLGQAINEQFL.

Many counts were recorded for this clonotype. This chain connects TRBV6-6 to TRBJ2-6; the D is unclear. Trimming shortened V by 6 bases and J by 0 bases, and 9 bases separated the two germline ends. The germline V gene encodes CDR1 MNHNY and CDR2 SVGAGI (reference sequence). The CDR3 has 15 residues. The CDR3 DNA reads TGTGCCAGCAGCGCTATTATCTCTGGGGCCAACGTCCTGACTTTC. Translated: CASSAIISGANVLTF.

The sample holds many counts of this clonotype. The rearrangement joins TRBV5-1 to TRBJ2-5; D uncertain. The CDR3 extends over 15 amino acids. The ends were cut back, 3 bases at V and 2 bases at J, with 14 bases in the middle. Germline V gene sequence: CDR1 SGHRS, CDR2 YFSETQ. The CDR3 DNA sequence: TGCGCCAGCAGCTCTTCCGGACGTTCACAAGAGACCCAGTACTTC. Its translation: CASSSSGRSQETQYF.

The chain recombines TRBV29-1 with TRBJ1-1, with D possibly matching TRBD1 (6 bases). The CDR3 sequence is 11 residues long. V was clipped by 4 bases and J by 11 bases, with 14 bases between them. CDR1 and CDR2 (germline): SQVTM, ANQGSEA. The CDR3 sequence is CSVAGLRGAFF. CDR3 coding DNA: TGCAGCGTTGCAGGGCTAAGGGGGGCTTTCTTT.

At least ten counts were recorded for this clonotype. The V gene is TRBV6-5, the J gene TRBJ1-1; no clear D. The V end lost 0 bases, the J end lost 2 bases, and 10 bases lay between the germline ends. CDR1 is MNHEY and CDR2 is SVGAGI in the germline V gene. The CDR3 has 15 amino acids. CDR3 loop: CASSYSASTNTEAFF. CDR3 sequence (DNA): TGTGCCAGCAGTTACTCGGCCAGCACCAACACTGAAGCTTTCTTT.

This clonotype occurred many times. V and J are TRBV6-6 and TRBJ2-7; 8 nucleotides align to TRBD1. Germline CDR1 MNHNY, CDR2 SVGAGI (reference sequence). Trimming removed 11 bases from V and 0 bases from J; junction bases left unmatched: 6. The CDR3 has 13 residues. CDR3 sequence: CAHKQGDSYEQYF. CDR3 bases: TGTGCCCACAAACAGGGGGACTCCTACGAGCAGTACTTC.

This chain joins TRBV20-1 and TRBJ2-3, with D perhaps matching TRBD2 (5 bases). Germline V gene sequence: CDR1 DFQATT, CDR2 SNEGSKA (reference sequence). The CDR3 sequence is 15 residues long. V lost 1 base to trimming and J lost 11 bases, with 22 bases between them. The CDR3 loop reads CSARAPDPQRDEQYF. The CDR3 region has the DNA TGCAGTGCTAGAGCGCCGGACCCCCAGAGGGATGAGCAGTATTTT.